A single sample is the source of the 27 T cell receptor beta chains below, sequenced in a study of metastatic and nonmetastatic thyroid tumors. TCRdb re-called clones from the PCR reads using MiXCR. The sample contains fewer than 8,500 clones, around two fifths of which appear only once. Ahead of thyroid surgery, no patient had received treatment of any kind. The sequenced sample consisted of tumor tissue. These receptors all stem from a female donor with papillary thyroid cancer or a benign thyroid nodule (not recorded which). Some clones in this sample may be carry-over from other donors' samples.

This clone was detected only a few times. The J gene is TRBJ2-7, the V gene TRBV30; 7 bases agree with TRBD1. With 4 bases clipped from V and 7 bases from J, the junction kept 10 bases outside the gene matches. The CDR3 totals 13 residues. The germline V gene encodes CDR1 GTSNPN and CDR2 SVGIG (reference sequence). CDR3 sequence reads: CAWTGTDRWEQYF. CDR3 nucleotide sequence: TGTGCCTGGACGGGGACAGACCGATGGGAGCAGTACTTC.

The V and J genes are TRBV6-1 and TRBJ2-7; TRBD1 agrees at 8 bases. Germline loops: CDR1 MNHNS, CDR2 SASEGT. The CDR3 is 15 residues long. The J segment lost 1 base and the V segment lost 4 bases, leaving 6 bases of the junction unmatched. The CDR3 reads CASSARTGYSYEQYF. DNA of the CDR3: TGTGCCAGCAGTGCCCGGACAGGGTATTCCTACGAGCAGTACTTC.

The chain combines TRBV15 with TRBJ1-5; D is ambiguous. The CDR3 runs 17 residues. V dropped 5 bases and J dropped 1 base, with 18 bases sitting between them. Germline V lookup: CDR1 LNHNV, CDR2 YYDKDF (reference sequence). The CDR3 loop is CATSQNMGWQSNQPQHF. The CDR3 DNA sequence: TGTGCCACCAGCCAGAACATGGGGTGGCAAAGCAATCAGCCCCAGCATTTT. The whole variable domain, remainder taken from reference TRBV15 and TRBJ1-5, is DAMVIQNPRYQVTQFGKPVTLSCSQTLNHNVMYWYQQKSSQAPKLLFHYYDKDFNNEADTPDNFQSRRPNTSFCFLDIRSPGLGDTAMYLCATSQNMGWQSNQPQHFGDGTRLSIL.

The table lists this clone with a few counts. The genes are TRBV6-1 and TRBJ2-2, with D perhaps TRBD1 or TRBD2 (5 bases each). This CDR3 region has 15 residues. In germline, CDR1 is MNHNS, CDR2 SASEGT. V was trimmed by 2 bases and J by 7 bases, leaving 14 bases between them. CDR3 DNA: TGTGCCAGCAGTGAAAATCCAGGGACGGTCGGGGAGCTGTTTTTT. This codes for CASSENPGTVGELFF.

Relative to its sample, this clone is medium-sized. The CDR3 region has the DNA TGTGCCAGCAGACAGTCCTACGAGCAGTACTTC. Translating gives CASRQSYEQYF. This sequence joins TRBV12-3 or TRBV12-4 and TRBJ2-7; D remains ambiguous. V lost 6 bases and J lost 1, with 4 bases in between. The CDR3 runs 11 residues.

The DNA for the CDR3 is TGTGCCAGCAGCTCAGGGGGGCGTAACTCGCAGGGGAGGAACGAGCAGTACTTC. Its translation is CASSSGGRNSQGRNEQYF. The rearrangement uses TRBV11-2 and TRBJ2-7; D is perhaps TRBD1 (7 bases). Germline CDR1 and CDR2: SGHAT and FQNNGV. This CDR3 is 18 amino acids long. Trimming removed 4 bases at V and 5 bases at J, with 27 bases between.

V is TRBV2 and J is TRBJ2-6; perhaps TRBD2 as D (5 bases). The germline V gene has CDR1 SNHLY and CDR2 FYNNEI. The CDR3 is made up of 16 amino acids. Trimming took off 4 bases at V and 2 bases at J, with 12 bases between the two ends. CDR3 amino acids: CASSGSGITGANVLTF. CDR3 bases: TGTGCCAGCAGTGGATCGGGGATTACTGGGGCCAACGTCCTGACTTTC.

V gene TRBV5-8 combines with J gene TRBJ2-7; possible D gene TRBD2, 6 bases. The CDR3 is 13 amino acids. Trimming took off 3 bases at V and 6 bases at J, with 13 bases between the two ends. Germline V gene data show CDR1 as SGHTS and CDR2 as YDEGEE. As DNA, the CDR3 is TGTGCCAGCAGCTCCAAGATGGGGGGCGAGCAGTACTTC. This sequence encodes CASSSKMGGEQYF.

The J gene is TRBJ2-7, the V gene TRBV5-1, with 7 bases that match TRBD2. V gave up 5 bases and J gave up 5 bases; unmatched junction bases: 7. CDR1 SGHRS and CDR2 YFSETQ come from the germline V gene. This CDR3 contains 13 residues. The CDR3 region is CASRSGGGNEQYF. DNA for the CDR3: TGCGCCAGCAGATCGGGGGGAGGTAACGAGCAGTACTTC.

This chain uses TRBV6-1 with TRBJ1-3, with D uncertain. Germline values: CDR1 MNHNS, CDR2 SASEGT. This CDR3 region has 12 residues. Trimming stripped 1 base from V and 10 bases from J, with 8 bases between. The CDR3 nucleotides are TGTGCCAGCAGTGAAGACGTTCTGACCATATATTTT. The encoded protein is CASSEDVLTIYF.

This clone was seen only once. The CDR3 nucleotides are TGCGCCAGCAGCTCGGACATCGGGTCCTACACCTTC. This codes for CASSSDIGSYTF. The V call is TRBV5-1, the J call TRBJ1-2; D perhaps matches TRBD1 (5 bases). The germline CDR1 and CDR2 sequences are SGHRS and YFSETQ. The CDR3 consists of 12 residues. The germline V and J ends were trimmed by 3 bases and 10 bases, with 13 bases remaining between them.

The V call is TRBV28, the J call TRBJ1-2, with 9 bases identical to TRBD1. Germline CDR1 reads MDHEN; CDR2 reads SYDVKM. The V and J ends lost 6 bases and 4 bases, in that order; junction bases with no gene match: 9. This CDR3 comprises 15 residues. The CDR3 spells CASRSPGQGPYGYTF. The CDR3 region has the DNA TGTGCCAGCAGGAGTCCGGGACAGGGCCCCTATGGCTACACCTTC.

This chain links TRBV2 with TRBJ1-2; D gene uncertain. Trimming removed 4 bases from V and 2 bases from J, with 23 bases in between. CDR3 length equals 18 residues. Germline V lookup: CDR1 SNHLY, CDR2 FYNNEI. CDR3 DNA sequence: TGTGCCAGCAGTGTTGGTTTCGGCGGATTACGATCAAACTATGGCTACACCTTC. This sequence encodes CASSVGFGGLRSNYGYTF. Full variable domain (remainder filled in from reference TRBV2 and TRBJ1-2): EPEVTQTPSHQVTQMGQEVILRCVPISNHLYFYWYRQILGQKVEFLVSFYNNEISEKSEIFDDQFSVERPDGSNFTLKIRSTKLEDSAMYFCASSVGFGGLRSNYGYTFGSGTRLTVV.

The gene calls are TRBV20-1 and TRBJ2-7, with a tentative D call TRBD2 (6 bases). The V and J ends lost 6 bases and 0 bases respectively, with 12 bases between them. This CDR3 is 13 amino acids long. Germline lookup yields CDR1 DFQATT and CDR2 SNEGSKA (reference sequence). Here the CDR3 DNA reads TGCAGTGCCAGACTAGAGAGCTCCTACGAGCAGTACTTC. Amino acids: CSARLESSYEQYF.

V gene TRBV20-1 combines with J gene TRBJ2-1; D gene uncertain. Germline-derived CDR1 and CDR2 are DFQATT and SNEGSKA (reference sequence). V was shortened by 6 bases and J by 7 bases, with 19 bases between the two germline ends. CDR3 length: 14 residues. CDR3 region: CSATTPHPLNEQFF. CDR3 nucleotide sequence: TGCAGTGCAACGACTCCTCATCCTCTTAATGAGCAGTTCTTC.

This clone has more than one count but fewer than ten. This sequence joins TRBV27 and TRBJ1-4, with a weak D call TRBD1 (5 bases). CDR1 and CDR2 from the germline V gene are MNHEY and SMNVEV (reference sequence). With 2 bases removed from V and 6 bases from J, the gap between germline ends came to 13 bases. The CDR3 sequence is 15 residues long. CDR3 nucleotide sequence: TGTGCCAGCAGTTTAATGTACCGGGACTATGAAAAACTGTTTTTT. This sequence encodes CASSLMYRDYEKLFF.

This chain uses TRBV2 with TRBJ1-6, with 9 bases aligning to TRBD1. The V and J ends lost 6 bases and 7 bases, in that order; junction bases with no gene match: 10. Germline lookup yields CDR1 SNHLY and CDR2 FYNNEI. The CDR3 contains 16 residues. CDR3 sequence (DNA): TGTGCCAGCAGCGCCAACAGGGGGCGCCTAAATTCACCCCTCCACTTT. It codes for CASSANRGRLNSPLHF.

The chain uses TRBV4-2 and TRBJ2-6, with D possibly being TRBD1 (6 bases). The germline V and J ends were trimmed by 2 bases and 2 bases, with 13 bases remaining between them. Germline values: CDR1 LGHNA, CDR2 YNFKEQ. The CDR3 sequence is 17 residues long. The CDR3 loop reads CASSQRGSETGANVLTF. CDR3 nucleotides: TGTGCCAGCAGCCAAAGGGGGTCGGAAACTGGGGCCAACGTCCTGACTTTC.

V is TRBV6-6 and J is TRBJ2-7; TRBD1 might be the D (6 bases). V was trimmed by 5 bases and J by 0 bases, leaving 17 bases between them. Germline V lookup: CDR1 MNHNY, CDR2 SVGAGI (reference sequence). There are 16 residues in the CDR3. As DNA, the CDR3 is TGTGCCAGCAGTGCTTTCCGTGGGGGCAGCTCCTACGAGCAGTACTTC. It encodes CASSAFRGGSSYEQYF.

This clone was recorded at least ten times. The chain is built from TRBV6-1 and TRBJ1-1; a possible D gene is TRBD1 (6 bases). The CDR3 runs 15 residues. V shed 3 bases and J shed 1 base, with 12 bases lying between them. From germline, CDR1 is MNHNS and CDR2 SASEGT. The CDR3 DNA reads as TGTGCCAGCAGTGAGTATGAACAGGGGAACACTGAAGCTTTCTTT. Translating gives CASSEYEQGNTEAFF.

This clone was recorded a few times. CDR3 sequence (DNA): TGTGCCAGCAGCCCCTTTGGATACGAGCAGTACTTC. Translated: CASSPFGYEQYF. The genes are TRBV12-3 or TRBV12-4 and TRBJ2-7, with D uncertain. Trimming removed 6 bases from V and 4 bases from J, with 10 bases in between. The CDR3 is 12 residues long.

The gene calls are TRBV28 and TRBJ2-7, with D uncertain. This CDR3 spans 13 amino acids. The germline V gene encodes CDR1 MDHEN and CDR2 SYDVKM. The germline V and J ends were trimmed by 7 bases and 2 bases, with 12 bases remaining between them. DNA of the CDR3: TGTGCCAGCACCCTTGGCCGGGCCTACGAGCAGTACTTC. Its translation: CASTLGRAYEQYF.

The chain is built from TRBV5-1 and TRBJ2-5; 9 bases agree with TRBD2. The germline V gene encodes CDR1 SGHRS and CDR2 YFSETQ. V gave up 5 bases and J gave up 5 bases; unmatched junction bases: 7. The CDR3 has 14 amino acids. Written as DNA, the CDR3 is TGCGCCAGCAGAGCTAGCGGGGTTGTTGAGACCCAGTACTTC. It yields the protein CASRASGVVETQYF.

This chain links TRBV28 with TRBJ2-7, with 7 bases matching TRBD1. Per the germline V gene, CDR1 is MDHEN and CDR2 is SYDVKM. The V and J ends lost 5 bases and 3 bases, in that order; junction bases with no gene match: 10. The CDR3 is made up of 15 amino acids. The CDR3 reads CASSAPRTGVYEQYF. The CDR3 coding sequence is TGTGCCAGCAGTGCCCCCCGGACAGGAGTCTACGAGCAGTACTTC.

The V gene is TRBV28, the J gene TRBJ2-1; D remains ambiguous. With 6 bases removed from V and 4 bases from J, the gap between germline ends came to 4 bases. Germline V gene data show CDR1 as MDHEN and CDR2 as SYDVKM. This CDR3 region has 11 residues. The CDR3 region is CASRIYNEQFF. The DNA of the CDR3 is TGTGCCAGCAGAATATACAATGAGCAGTTCTTC.

The chain employs TRBV25-1 and TRBJ2-3; 7 nucleotides align to TRBD1. The CDR3 has 16 residues. Germline V gene data show CDR1 as MGHDK and CDR2 as SYGVNS. V was pared by 3 bases and J by 2 bases, with 8 bases of the junction left unmatched. The chain's CDR3 is CASSDLDRDYTDTQYF. DNA for the CDR3: TGTGCCAGCAGTGATCTCGACAGGGATTACACAGATACGCAGTATTTT.

The chain has TRBV9 and TRBJ1-3; D gene unclear. The CDR3 contains 14 residues. V gave up 0 bases and J gave up 4 bases, with 8 bases separating them. The germline V gene has CDR1 SGDLS and CDR2 YYNGEE. CDR3 nucleotide sequence: TGTGCCAGCAGCGTAGGAGGGAACGGAAACACCATATATTTT. This translates into CASSVGGNGNTIYF.